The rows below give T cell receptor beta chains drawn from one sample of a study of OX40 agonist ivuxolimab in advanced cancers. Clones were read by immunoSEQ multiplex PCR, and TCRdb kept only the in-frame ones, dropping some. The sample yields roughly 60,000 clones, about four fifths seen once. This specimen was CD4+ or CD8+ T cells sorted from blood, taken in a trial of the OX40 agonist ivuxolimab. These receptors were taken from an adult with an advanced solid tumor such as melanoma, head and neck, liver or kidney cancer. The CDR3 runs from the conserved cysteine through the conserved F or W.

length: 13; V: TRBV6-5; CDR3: CASGRGLRYGYTF
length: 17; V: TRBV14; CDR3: CASSAHPGTSGRSEQFF
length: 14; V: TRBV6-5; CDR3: CASSYEGVYSPLHF
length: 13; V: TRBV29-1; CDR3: CSGQSHSGNTIYF
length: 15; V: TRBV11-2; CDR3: CASSSLDGRTDTQYF
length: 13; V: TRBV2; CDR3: CASSQSSYNEQFF
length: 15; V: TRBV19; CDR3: CASSVGRGQPQPQHF
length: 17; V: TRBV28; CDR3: CASRVPGGTGLMETQYF
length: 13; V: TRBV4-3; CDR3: CASSQDGHTEQYF
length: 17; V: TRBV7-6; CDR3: CASSFSRASGLQETQYF
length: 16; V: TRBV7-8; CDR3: CASSLAAGGTTGELFF
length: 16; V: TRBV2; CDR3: CASSGLAGGPGNEQFF
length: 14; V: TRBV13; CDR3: CASSSQREQETQYF
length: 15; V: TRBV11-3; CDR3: CASSLVPGGNTEAFF
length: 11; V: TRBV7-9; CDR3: CASSLNWGYTF